The TCR beta chain described here comes from a study of blood T cells in healthy people across ages. General observations from the study: Higher diversity, along with more naive CD4+ cells, distinguished long-lived donors from aged donors.

The donors, all healthy, were Caucasians living in Russia, aged about 6 to 90. A second PCR of 7 to 11 cycles used a sample-barcoded 5' primer and a J-beta primer mix. With 12 random nucleotides, a template-switch adaptor tagged each individual cDNA molecule. Per-sample output comprised a minimum of 2.5 million paired-end reads containing CDR3. TCRdb re-called the 5' RACE reads through MiXCR, storing one row per CDR3 protein. The sample shows about 1.6 million distinct CDR3 sequences, roughly 32% of them seen only once. Details on this clonotype: Its antigen remains unidentified.

Trimming took off 7 bases at V and 6 bases at J, with 14 bases between the two ends. CDR3 size: 13 residues. Germline lookup yields CDR1 MDHEN and CDR2 SYDVKM. The sequence derives from a woman aged 25 to 45 in good health. The sequenced sample consisted of blood. The chain is built from TRBV28 and TRBJ2-3, with a tentative D call TRBD1 (5 bases). The CDR3, as DNA: TGTGCCAGCATCGAAGGGGCAACCGATACGCAGTATTTT. Residues: CASIEGATDTQYF.